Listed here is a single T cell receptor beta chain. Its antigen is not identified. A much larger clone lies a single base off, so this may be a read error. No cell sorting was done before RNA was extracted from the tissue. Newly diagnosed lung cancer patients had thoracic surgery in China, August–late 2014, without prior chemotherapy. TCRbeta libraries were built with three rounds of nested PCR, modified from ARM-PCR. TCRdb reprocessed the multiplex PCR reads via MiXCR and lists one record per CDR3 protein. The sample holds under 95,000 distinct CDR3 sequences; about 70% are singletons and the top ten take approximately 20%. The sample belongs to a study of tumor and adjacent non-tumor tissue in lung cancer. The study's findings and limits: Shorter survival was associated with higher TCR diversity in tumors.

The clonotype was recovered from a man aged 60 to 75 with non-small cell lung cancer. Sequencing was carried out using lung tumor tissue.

The CDR3 DNA is TGTGCCAGCAGTGGACAGGGGCCAAACACCGGGGAGCTGTCTTTT. Translation: CASSGQGPNTGELSF. The chain recombines TRBV12-3 or TRBV12-4 with TRBJ2-2, with 9 bases lining up with TRBD1. The CDR3 has 15 residues.